This T cell receptor (beta chain) was identified in a study of blood T cell repertoires in COVID-19. Background on the study: The origin of the acute and convalescent COVID-19 samples was the United States, Italy and Spain. Sample material is recorded as cDNA or gDNA derived from T cells, B-cell-depleted T cells, or PBMCs.

In the study's own analysis: From reference gene primer amplification, estimates of nucleated cell counts were derived. The method was immunoSEQ multiplex PCR; TCRdb's version includes in-frame clones alone and lacks a portion of them. That table furnishes V, J and clone size, whereas the DNA furnished D and trimming. The sample lists approximately 200,000 clones, almost 90% occurring once. Germline V lookup: CDR1 SGHKS, CDR2 YYEKEE (reference sequence). The CDR3 sequence is 16 residues long. V lost 4 bases, J lost 5 bases, and 19 bases lay in between. The receptor was isolated from a woman in her sixties or seventies with acute or convalescent COVID-19. The V call is TRBV5-5, the J call TRBJ2-1; D might be TRBD2 (7 bases). Sequenced: peripheral blood. This chain's CDR3 is CASSRGGVTGNNEQFF. The CDR3 DNA reads TGTGCCAGCAGCCGCGGGGGCGTCACTGGAAACAATGAGCAGTTCTTC.